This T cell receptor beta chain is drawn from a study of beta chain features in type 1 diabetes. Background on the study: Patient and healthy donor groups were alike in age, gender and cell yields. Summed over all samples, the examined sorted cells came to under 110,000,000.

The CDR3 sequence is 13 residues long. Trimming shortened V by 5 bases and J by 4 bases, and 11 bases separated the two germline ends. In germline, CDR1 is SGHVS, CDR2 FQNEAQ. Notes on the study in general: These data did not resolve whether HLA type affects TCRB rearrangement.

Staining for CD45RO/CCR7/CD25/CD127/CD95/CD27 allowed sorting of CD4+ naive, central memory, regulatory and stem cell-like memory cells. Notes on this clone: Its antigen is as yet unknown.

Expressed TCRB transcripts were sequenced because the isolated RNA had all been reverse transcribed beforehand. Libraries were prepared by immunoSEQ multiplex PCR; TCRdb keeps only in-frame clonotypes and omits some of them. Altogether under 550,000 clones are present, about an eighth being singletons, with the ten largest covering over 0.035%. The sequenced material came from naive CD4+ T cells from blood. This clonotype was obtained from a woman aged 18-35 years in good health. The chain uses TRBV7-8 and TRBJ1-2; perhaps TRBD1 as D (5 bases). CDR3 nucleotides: TGTGCCAGCAGCCCTACGGGGCTCTATGGCTACACCTTC. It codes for CASSPTGLYGYTF.